Reported below is one T cell receptor beta chain. Its binding antigen is unknown. No base quality information exists; no much larger clone differs at one position. CDR1 SNHLY and CDR2 FYNNEI are derived from the germline V gene. The CDR3 sequence holds 13 residues, the cysteine and phenylalanine included. The DNA shown is the 39-base CDR3, in frame from base 1. V ends up 5 bases short and J 7 bases short, with an unmatched junction base count of 3. The Qiagen DNeasy kit was used to extract genomic DNA both from unsorted PBMCs and from the negatively selected CD4+ and CD8+ fractions. Amplification of TCR beta CDR3 regions was done by immunoSEQ multiplex PCR with primers that anneal to V and J segments. A synthetic immune receptor repertoire was used to minimize amplification bias, and any remaining bias was removed computationally after sequencing. Regarding the original processing steps: Custom Python scripts were used to quantify repertoire diversity as the Shannon entropy index. The unsorted, CD4+ and CD8+ repertoires were each analyzed separately, with the exception of combined analyses, where CD4+ and CD8+ sequences were merged in silico. A clone was considered expanded if an increase in frequency of at least 2-fold after treatment relative to C1D1 was found, and a pseudocount of 0.5 was applied to clones undetected at baseline. Singleton clones were defined as clones with 0 or 1 copy at C1D1, and non-singleton clones were defined as clones with 2 or more copies. Clones expanded in unsorted samples were labelled as CD4+, CD8+ or unknown by matching protein sequences in sorted samples from the same patient. Wilcoxon tests on paired samples were used to test diversity changes from C1D1 to C4D1. Not all clones reach the TCRdb copy of this immuneACCESS table, which keeps in-frame sequences only. Checked studies attribute under half of the gap to unresolved V genes and leave the rest unexplained. V, J and clone size derive from that table, while D and trimming were established from the DNA sequence. The table for this sample lists tens of thousands of clones; 65% to 80% of them were counted only once. The top ten clonotypes cover about an eighth of the sample.

The data derive from a study of PD-1 blockade in classical Hodgkin lymphoma (dated by TCRdb to the early 2020s). In terms of the full investigation: Nivolumab dosing was 3 mg/kg intravenously every 2 weeks, continuing until either disease progression or unacceptable toxicity. The study used TCR beta sequencing and CyTOF to define a peripheral blood immune signature of response to PD-1 blockade in classical Hodgkin lymphoma. The study at large found these results: A significant rise by C4D1 was seen in CD4+ but not CD8+ TCR diversity (p=0.0027 vs p=0.16), with the rise being most apparent in complete responders (p=0.02). Newly diagnosed patients were reported to have lower baseline TCR diversity than healthy donors, and relapsed/refractory patients were reported to have lower baseline TCR diversity still. Trial patients with a complete response had baseline diversity similar to that of newly diagnosed patients, while partial responders and progressors had significantly lower diversity. The study covered only a single clinical trial cohort, and the causes of the repertoire differences, possibly disease activity or prior therapy, were still not defined. Patients starting nivolumab less than 1 year after ASCT had lower diversity and were excluded from later analyses to avoid confounding by immune reconstitution.

The time point label, read with the paper, signifies: cycle 4 day 1 (C4D1), after more than 5 weeks of nivolumab. Every trial patient had relapsed after autologous stem cell transplantation, and cohorts A, B and C differed in prior brentuximab vedotin exposure. The trial cohort was composed of around 60 patients with relapsed/refractory classical Hodgkin lymphoma, for whom complete response, partial response or progressive disease was recorded as best overall response. Trial patients were treated with single-agent nivolumab in the multi-cohort phase II CheckMate 205 trial. An independent review committee assessed best overall response by applying the 2007 International Working Group response criteria. Trial PBMCs were obtained immediately prior to nivolumab initiation (C1D1) and on therapy at cycle 2 day 1 and cycle 4 day 1. After peripheral blood was drawn into 8 mL Vacutainer Cell Preparation Tubes, PBMCs were isolated by centrifugation and then cryopreserved.

This receptor chain uses TRBV2 and TRBJ1-4; 8 nucleotides in the junction match TRBD1. Sequencing was performed on peripheral blood mononuclear cells (PBMCs), taken before the fourth cycle of nivolumab. The sequence came from a human donor with classical Hodgkin lymphoma. The CDR3 amino acid sequence is: CASSLGQGEKLFF. The sequenced DNA: TGTGCCAGCAGTTTAGGACAGGGTGAAAAACTGTTTTTT.